A single sample gave rise to the 4 T cell receptor beta chains below, sequenced in a study of T cells in Graves' hyperthyroidism and ophthalmopathy. Amplified TCR beta CDR3 regions came from RNA transcripts. The HTBI primer set served for first-round RT-PCR of the TCR CDR3. One entry per CDR3 protein, called by TCRdb with MiXCR from the multiplex PCR reads. Here the sample spans fewer than 900,000 distinct CDR3 sequences, 18% being singletons. The sample taken for sequencing was blood. These TCRs come from a woman between 45 and 60 years old with Graves' hyperthyroidism that later progressed to Graves' ophthalmopathy.

The CDR3 nucleotides read TGTGCCAGCAGTCGGATCCGTGGCACCTGGGGAAATTCACCCCTCCACTTT. This encodes CASSRIRGTWGNSPLHF. This chain links TRBV12-3 or TRBV12-4 with TRBJ1-6; D ambiguous. This CDR3 is 17 amino acids long. Trimming removed 5 bases from V and 7 bases from J, with 21 bases in between.

V and J are TRBV4-1 and TRBJ2-2; 9 bases match TRBD1. This CDR3 spans 19 amino acids. V lost 1 base, J lost 6 bases, and 15 bases stayed unmatched. CDR1 is MGHRA and CDR2 is YSYEKL in the germline V gene. In DNA, the CDR3 is TGCGCCAGCAGCCAAGCCAGTTGGGGTCCGGGACAGGGATCCGGGGAGCTGTTTTTT. It codes for CASSQASWGPGQGSGELFF.

The chain recombines TRBV6-1 with TRBJ2-5, with 8 bases that match TRBD2. CDR1 is MNHNS and CDR2 is SASEGT in the germline V gene. V was pared by 8 bases and J by 5 bases, with 4 bases of the junction left unmatched. The CDR3 is made up of 12 amino acids. The CDR3: CASLGGGETQYF. CDR3 coding DNA: TGTGCCAGCCTCGGGGGGGGGGAGACCCAGTACTTC.

This clonotype was observed a few times. The chain combines TRBV20-1 with TRBJ1-3; D gene unclear. The ends were cut back, 6 bases at V and 3 bases at J, with 18 bases in the middle. Germline values: CDR1 DFQATT, CDR2 SNEGSKA (reference sequence). The CDR3 has 15 amino acids. The CDR3 DNA sequence: TGCAGTGCCCCGAGGTCAGCTTCTGGTGGAAACACCATATATTTT. It yields the protein CSAPRSASGGNTIYF.